Listed below are T cell receptor beta chains from one sample, sequenced in a study of cytomegalovirus exposure and HLA in healthy donors. The repertoire was sequenced with immunoSEQ multiplex PCR; TCRdb's copy has only in-frame clones and lacks some. This table has about 130,000 clones, roughly nine tenths appearing once. The sample comprised PBMCs. These receptors were collected from a woman younger than 30 in good health and CMV-seronegative. Both conserved end residues are part of each CDR3. Part of the rows lack a size; the others show once, few, many or a class for expanded clones.

>TRBJ2-6|TRBV18|.
CASSQEGLTSGANVLTF
>TRBJ2-1|TRBV7-7|.
CASSFRTTFLTGQFF
>TRBJ2-7|TRBV9|.
CASSSPGTRGEQYF
>TRBJ2-1|TRBV10-1|.
CASSTRPGGPYNEQFF
>TRBJ1-1|TRBV15|once
CATSRVVNTEAFF
>TRBJ1-1|TRBV7-2|.
CASSSRQGEGNTEAFF
>TRBJ2-2|TRBV27|.
CASSGGLAGDSGTGELFF
>TRBJ1-1|TRBV7-9|.
CASSRGTANTEAFF
>TRBJ2-7|TRBV5-4|.
CASRRDMGSYEQYF
>TRBJ1-6|TRBV4-2|.
CASREGQGDSPLHF
>TRBJ1-5|TRBV18|once
CASSAGSGIQQPQHF
>TRBJ1-5|TRBV2|once
CASNTGTASQPQHF
>TRBJ2-7|TRBV19|.
CASSSGQGINYEQYF
>TRBJ1-2|TRBV2|.
CASSVRQGSDGYTF
>TRBJ2-7|TRBV18|.
CASSPGQGSLYEQYF
>TRBJ2-7|TRBV5-6|.
CASSWPRAGASYEQYF
>TRBJ2-3|TRBV6-5|.
CASTASGGGTQYF
>TRBJ2-3|TRBV29-1|.
CSETGPSTDTQYF
>TRBJ2-5|TRBV9|.
CASSPGLAGLRETQYF
>TRBJ1-5|TRBV19|.
CASSMRQVQGNQPQHF
>TRBJ1-4|TRBV4-1|.
CASSPLGEKLFF
>TRBJ2-7|TRBV6-7|.
CEGQGAFSYEQYF
>TRBJ2-2|TRBV7-7|.
CASSLAFGGPYTGELFF
>TRBJ1-5|TRBV15|few
CATSSGRNQPQHF
>TRBJ1-1|TRBV2|.
CARGGQGSSVAFF
>TRBJ1-1|TRBV7-9|.
CASSRVGGAANTEAFF
>TRBJ2-1|TRBV19|.
CASSPWDRGHNEQFF
>TRBJ1-2|TRBV7-9|.
CASSLAGALVWDF
>TRBJ2-7|TRBV13|.
CASSRRSGGASGSYEQYF
>TRBJ2-1|TRBV13|.
CASSLRRLERGRNNEQFF
>TRBJ2-1|TRBV5-4|.
CAAAGGQEDNEQFF
>TRBJ2-4|TRBV7-8|once
CASSPLQGAGNIQYF
>TRBJ1-2|TRBV14|.
CASSPSYGYTF
>TRBJ1-4|TRBV4-1|once
CASSQERLFNNEKLFF
>TRBJ1-1|TRBV27|.
CASSHRDTNTEAFF
>TRBJ2-7|TRBV4-1|.
CASSQDLAGSTYEQYF
>TRBJ2-7|TRBV10-3|.
CAISESGASSYEQYF